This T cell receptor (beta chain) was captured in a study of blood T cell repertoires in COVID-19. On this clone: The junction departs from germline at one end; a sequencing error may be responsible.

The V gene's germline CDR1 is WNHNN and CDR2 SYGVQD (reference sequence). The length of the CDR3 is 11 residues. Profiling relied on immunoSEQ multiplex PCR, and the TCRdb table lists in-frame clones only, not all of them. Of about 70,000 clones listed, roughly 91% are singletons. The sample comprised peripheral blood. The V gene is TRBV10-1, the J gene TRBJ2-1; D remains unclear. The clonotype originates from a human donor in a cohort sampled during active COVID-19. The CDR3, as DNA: TGCGCCAGCGGTTCCTACGATGAGCAGTTCTTC. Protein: CASGSYDEQFF.